This TCR beta chain was retrieved from a study of cytomegalovirus exposure and HLA in healthy donors. The PCR employed 60 Vbeta primers together with 13 Jbeta primers. The assay was immunoSEQ multiplex PCR, and TCRdb's table has in-frame clones only and misses some. Among fewer than 200,000 clones, about 85% were seen once, and the ten largest hold just over 4.5%. From germline, CDR1 is MNHNS and CDR2 SASEGT. This CDR3 region has 15 residues. V dropped 7 bases and J dropped 0 bases, with 12 bases sitting between them. This sequence was found in a woman in her forties or fifties in good health and CMV-seropositive. The sequenced sample consisted of PBMCs. The chain has TRBV6-1 and TRBJ2-2; the D is unclear. The CDR3 spells CASNLEVTNTGELFF. The DNA of the CDR3 is TGTGCCAGCAATCTCGAGGTGACGAACACCGGGGAGCTGTTTTTT.